Listed below are T cell receptor beta chains from one sample, sequenced in a study of T-cell reconstitution after alpha-beta-depleted transplantation in children. TCRdb reanalysed the PCR reads using MiXCR and keeps one entry per CDR3 protein. The top ten clones hold over 9.5% of a sample with about 270,000 distinct CDR3 sequences, around 9.6% of them seen once. Sample: PBMCs from the stem cell graft donor, taken from the stem cell graft. These receptors came from a human donor who donated a stem cell graft to a child with SCID. CDR3s include the opening cysteine and the closing phenylalanine or tryptophan. The order of the fields is clone size, J gene, D gene, V gene, CDR3 protein, CDR3 DNA. The D gene is left open where the match is weak. Some rows have no size entry. The others give once, few or many, or a class for an expanded clone.

size: NA
J: TRBJ2-7
D: NA
V: TRBV6-2/TRBV6-3
CDR3: CASGMNEQYF
DNA: TGTGCCAGCGGGATGAACGAGCAGTACTTC

size: NA
J: TRBJ1-1
D: TRBD1
V: TRBV7-8
CDR3: CASSTIRSGGTEAFF
DNA: TGTGCCAGCAGCACCATTAGATCAGGGGGCACTGAAGCTTTCTTT

size: NA
J: TRBJ2-5
D: TRBD2
V: TRBV6-1
CDR3: CASSRTSGGSQETQYF
DNA: TGTGCCAGCAGTCGGACTAGCGGGGGTTCCCAAGAGACCCAGTACTTC

size: NA
J: TRBJ2-7
D: TRBD1
V: TRBV12-3/TRBV12-4
CDR3: CASRAGGADYEQYF
DNA: TGTGCCAGCAGGGCAGGGGGCGCGGACTACGAGCAGTACTTC

size: NA
J: TRBJ1-2
D: NA
V: TRBV25-1
CDR3: CASTSGDGYTF
DNA: TGTGCCAGCACCTCAGGGGATGGCTACACCTTC

size: many
J: TRBJ1-2
D: NA
V: TRBV20-1
CDR3: CSASSGYTF
DNA: TGCAGTGCTTCAAGTGGCTACACCTTC

size: NA
J: TRBJ2-1
D: NA
V: TRBV10-2
CDR3: CASKASVSYNEQFF
DNA: TGCGCCAGCAAAGCTAGCGTCTCCTACAATGAGCAGTTCTTC

size: few
J: TRBJ1-1
D: NA
V: TRBV6-5
CDR3: CASSYPSLNTEAFF
DNA: TGTGCCAGCAGTTACCCCTCCTTGAACACTGAAGCTTTCTTT

size: NA
J: TRBJ2-2
D: NA
V: TRBV6-4
CDR3: CASSHLQGTGELFF
DNA: TGTGCCAGCAGCCATTTACAGGGAACCGGGGAGCTGTTTTTT

size: NA
J: TRBJ2-1
D: TRBD2
V: TRBV12-3/TRBV12-4
CDR3: CASSNESGGAMNEQFF
DNA: TGTGCCAGCAGTAACGAGAGCGGGGGGGCCATGAATGAGCAGTTCTTC

size: few
J: TRBJ1-3
D: NA
V: TRBV19
CDR3: CASSIDGTSGNTIYF
DNA: TGTGCCAGTAGCATTGACGGAACCTCTGGAAACACCATATATTTT

size: few
J: TRBJ2-7
D: NA
V: TRBV7-2
CDR3: CASSLVPAGFGEQYF
DNA: TGTGCCAGCAGCTTAGTACCGGCGGGTTTCGGCGAGCAGTACTTC

size: few
J: TRBJ2-5
D: TRBD2
V: TRBV20-1
CDR3: CSAPLAGGLAETQYF
DNA: TGCAGTGCCCCACTAGCGGGGGGTTTGGCAGAGACCCAGTACTTC

size: many
J: TRBJ2-7
D: NA
V: TRBV20-1
CDR3: CSASSVTGRDEQYF
DNA: TGCAGTGCTAGTAGCGTGACAGGTCGAGACGAGCAGTACTTC

size: few
J: TRBJ2-2
D: TRBD2
V: TRBV7-2
CDR3: CASSWTSNGELFF
DNA: TGTGCCAGCAGCTGGACTAGCAACGGGGAGCTGTTTTTT

size: NA
J: TRBJ2-2
D: NA
V: TRBV11-2
CDR3: CASSSPLGGGELFF
DNA: TGTGCCAGCAGCTCCCCTTTGGGGGGCGGGGAGCTGTTTTTT

size: NA
J: TRBJ1-3
D: NA
V: TRBV20-1
CDR3: CSAREFGSSGNTIYF
DNA: TGCAGTGCTAGAGAGTTTGGGAGCTCTGGAAACACCATATATTTT

size: many
J: TRBJ1-5
D: NA
V: TRBV29-1
CDR3: CSVGQSSNQPQHF
DNA: TGCAGCGTTGGACAGTCTAGCAATCAGCCCCAGCATTTT

size: NA
J: TRBJ2-6
D: NA
V: TRBV11-2
CDR3: CASSPGGGKSSGANVLTF
DNA: TGTGCCAGCAGCCCCGGGGGAGGCAAAAGCTCTGGGGCCAACGTCCTGACTTTC

size: NA
J: TRBJ2-1
D: TRBD2
V: TRBV20-1
CDR3: CSAGYSGGAWDEQFF
DNA: TGCAGTGCTGGCTATAGCGGGGGGGCCTGGGATGAGCAGTTCTTC

size: few
J: TRBJ2-7
D: TRBD2
V: TRBV3-1
CDR3: CASSQERASGASYSYEQYF
DNA: TGTGCCAGCAGCCAAGAAAGGGCCAGCGGGGCCAGCTATTCCTACGAGCAGTACTTC

size: NA
J: TRBJ2-3
D: NA
V: TRBV5-1
CDR3: CASSLVFGTDTQYF
DNA: TGCGCCAGCAGCTTGGTGTTTGGTACAGATACGCAGTATTTT

size: few
J: TRBJ2-7
D: NA
V: TRBV7-9
CDR3: CASSPKGGGSYEQYF
DNA: TGTGCCAGCAGCCCAAAGGGAGGGGGCTCCTACGAGCAGTACTTC

size: few
J: TRBJ1-1
D: NA
V: TRBV2
CDR3: CASPSYTEAFF
DNA: TGTGCCAGCCCGAGTTACACTGAAGCTTTCTTT

size: many
J: TRBJ2-1
D: TRBD2
V: TRBV3-1
CDR3: CASTNAGGSYNEQFF
DNA: TGTGCCAGCACCAATGCGGGGGGTTCCTACAATGAGCAGTTCTTC

size: NA
J: TRBJ2-3
D: TRBD1
V: TRBV20-1
CDR3: CSARVDGQGAVWADTQYF
DNA: TGCAGTGCTAGAGTCGATGGACAGGGGGCTGTGTGGGCAGATACGCAGTATTTT

size: NA
J: TRBJ2-3
D: TRBD2
V: TRBV7-9
CDR3: CASSSSGLAGTDTQYF
DNA: TGTGCCAGCAGCTCCTCGGGACTAGCGGGCACAGATACGCAGTATTTT

size: NA
J: TRBJ2-7
D: NA
V: TRBV19
CDR3: CASSMGTREQYF
DNA: TGTGCCAGTAGTATGGGGACCCGCGAGCAGTACTTC

size: many
J: TRBJ2-5
D: NA
V: TRBV10-3
CDR3: CAISESAGKETQYF
DNA: TGTGCCATCAGTGAGTCGGCAGGGAAAGAGACCCAGTACTTC

size: NA
J: TRBJ1-1
D: NA
V: TRBV9
CDR3: CASSVDQGPTGAFF
DNA: TGTGCCAGCAGCGTAGACCAGGGACCCACTGGAGCTTTCTTT

size: NA
J: TRBJ2-2
D: TRBD2
V: TRBV2
CDR3: CASSGRKWSGLAYGELFF
DNA: TGTGCCAGCAGTGGGAGAAAATGGTCGGGACTAGCGTACGGGGAGCTGTTTTTT

size: NA
J: TRBJ2-1
D: NA
V: TRBV20-1
CDR3: CSARIPGRGSYNEQFF
DNA: TGCAGTGCTAGAATCCCCGGACGGGGGTCCTACAATGAGCAGTTCTTC

size: many
J: TRBJ2-1
D: NA
V: TRBV5-1
CDR3: CASSLGGTGAYNEQFF
DNA: TGCGCCAGCAGCTTGGGAGGGACGGGAGCCTACAATGAGCAGTTCTTC

size: NA
J: TRBJ2-7
D: NA
V: TRBV5-5
CDR3: CAISPGPSSYEQYF
DNA: TGTGCCATCAGCCCCGGGCCTAGCTCCTACGAGCAGTACTTC

size: few
J: TRBJ1-5
D: NA
V: TRBV20-1
CDR3: CSASPRGGVNQPQHF
DNA: TGCAGTGCTAGCCCCCGGGGGGGGGTCAATCAGCCCCAGCATTTT

size: few
J: TRBJ1-6
D: NA
V: TRBV6-5
CDR3: CASSYAVNSPLHF
DNA: TGTGCCAGCAGTTACGCAGTTAATTCACCCCTCCACTTT

size: NA
J: TRBJ2-5
D: TRBD1
V: TRBV10-3
CDR3: CATLNSGQGASTQYF
DNA: TGTGCCACCTTAAACTCGGGACAGGGGGCATCAACCCAGTACTTC

size: many
J: TRBJ2-2
D: NA
V: TRBV5-1
CDR3: CASSFVTANTGELFF
DNA: TGCGCCAGCAGCTTCGTGACAGCGAACACCGGGGAGCTGTTTTTT

size: few
J: TRBJ2-5
D: NA
V: TRBV7-3
CDR3: CASSLAALETQYF
DNA: TGTGCCAGCAGCTTAGCAGCGCTGGAGACCCAGTACTTC

size: NA
J: TRBJ2-1
D: NA
V: TRBV7-8
CDR3: CASGPGPYNEQFF
DNA: TGTGCCAGCGGGCCGGGGCCCTACAATGAGCAGTTCTTC

size: few
J: TRBJ2-5
D: TRBD2
V: TRBV3-1
CDR3: CASSQTAGVKTQYF
DNA: TGTGCCAGCAGCCAGACCGCGGGGGTAAAGACCCAGTACTTC

size: many
J: TRBJ1-5
D: TRBD1
V: TRBV11-2
CDR3: CASSSQGGQPQHF
DNA: TGTGCCAGCAGCTCCCAGGGGGGACAGCCCCAGCATTTT

size: NA
J: TRBJ2-1
D: TRBD2
V: TRBV20-1
CDR3: CSAGTSGSNNEQFF
DNA: TGCAGTGCCGGCACTAGCGGGTCTAACAATGAGCAGTTCTTC

size: few
J: TRBJ1-1
D: NA
V: TRBV10-3
CDR3: CATNQLESNTEAFF
DNA: TGTGCCACGAATCAACTGGAAAGTAACACTGAAGCTTTCTTT

size: few
J: TRBJ2-7
D: NA
V: TRBV5-6
CDR3: CASSPIGYSYEQYF
DNA: TGTGCCAGCAGCCCTATCGGGTATTCCTACGAGCAGTACTTC

size: few
J: TRBJ2-5
D: TRBD2
V: TRBV4-1
CDR3: CASSHDGLAEETQYF
DNA: TGCGCCAGCAGCCACGACGGACTAGCAGAAGAGACCCAGTACTTC

size: NA
J: TRBJ1-1
D: NA
V: TRBV10-3
CDR3: CAISDLTRGGTEAFF
DNA: TGTGCCATCAGTGACCTGACACGGGGAGGGACTGAAGCTTTCTTT

size: NA
J: TRBJ2-7
D: TRBD1
V: TRBV2
CDR3: CASSYTTTGGGEQYF
DNA: TGTGCCAGCAGTTACACTACGACAGGGGGCGGCGAGCAGTACTTC

size: NA
J: TRBJ2-4
D: NA
V: TRBV7-9
CDR3: CASSLGGLAKNIQYF
DNA: TGTGCCAGCAGCTTAGGGGGGCTAGCCAAAAACATTCAGTACTTC

size: few
J: TRBJ2-5
D: NA
V: TRBV7-3
CDR3: CASSLLTGGTQYF
DNA: TGTGCCAGCAGCTTATTAACCGGGGGGACCCAGTACTTC

size: many
J: TRBJ2-7
D: NA
V: TRBV5-5
CDR3: CASSLIGEQYF
DNA: TGTGCCAGCAGCTTGATAGGCGAGCAGTACTTC

size: many
J: TRBJ2-7
D: NA
V: TRBV6-5
CDR3: CASSYSAGFYEQYF
DNA: TGTGCCAGCAGTTACTCAGCAGGGTTCTACGAGCAGTACTTC

size: NA
J: TRBJ2-5
D: NA
V: TRBV7-9
CDR3: CASRNTGRDGETQYF
DNA: TGTGCCAGCAGGAACACAGGACGGGATGGAGAGACCCAGTACTTC

size: few
J: TRBJ1-1
D: NA
V: TRBV27
CDR3: CASFFLGGTEAFF
DNA: TGTGCCAGTTTTTTCCTGGGGGGCACTGAAGCTTTCTTT

size: NA
J: TRBJ1-3
D: TRBD1
V: TRBV7-9
CDR3: CASGDSEAGNTIYF
DNA: TGTGCCAGCGGGGACAGCGAAGCTGGAAACACCATATATTTT

size: NA
J: TRBJ2-2
D: TRBD1
V: TRBV20-1
CDR3: CSFGTGAGTGELFF
DNA: TGCAGCTTCGGGACAGGGGCTGGCACCGGGGAGCTGTTTTTT

size: few
J: TRBJ1-2
D: TRBD1
V: TRBV10-2
CDR3: CASSFRTGEGYTF
DNA: TGCGCCAGCAGTTTCAGGACAGGGGAAGGCTACACCTTC

size: few
J: TRBJ1-5
D: NA
V: TRBV12-3/TRBV12-4
CDR3: CASSLRGPSNQPQHF
DNA: TGTGCCAGCAGTTTAAGGGGACCCAGCAATCAGCCCCAGCATTTT

size: many
J: TRBJ1-1
D: NA
V: TRBV4-2
CDR3: CASSQITGTLNTEAFF
DNA: TGTGCCAGCAGCCAGATTACCGGGACACTGAACACTGAAGCTTTCTTT